What follows is one TCR beta chain and its context. The antigen is not known. The data originate from a study of T cells expressing NK-cell markers. General observations from the study: Dominant NKG2C+ clonotypes accounted for roughly 1.0-7.0% of CD8+ T cells in more than five donors. Expanded NKG2C+ T cell clones had unclear HCMV specificity.

This CDR3 contains 12 residues. From germline, CDR1 is DFQATT and CDR2 SNEGSKA (reference sequence). TCRdb reanalyzed the 5' RACE reads, giving one entry per CDR3 protein sequence and no DNA. The sample includes roughly 150,000 distinct CDR3 sequences. J is TRBJ2-7 and V is TRBV20-1; TCRdb's assignment of TRBD1 cannot be checked, as there is no DNA. The material sequenced was blood T cells: a sorted CD56 or NKG2C T cell subset, CD4+ or CD8+ T cells, or bulk PBMC T cells (not recorded which). The source is a woman aged 18 to 75 in good health. The CDR3 region is CSARTGFHEQYF.